Many counts were recorded for the clone carrying this TCR beta chain. What was amplified from RNA transcripts were TCR beta CDR3 regions. HTBI primers drove first-round RT-PCR of the TCR CDR3. TCRdb fed the multiplex PCR reads into MiXCR, producing one record per CDR3 protein. The sample holds some 500,000 distinct CDR3 sequences, 15% to 20% seen once. This CDR3 region has 15 residues. V shed 5 bases and J 3 bases; nucleotides not matched to a gene: 10. Germline assignment: CDR1 MDHEN and CDR2 SYDVKM. This specimen belongs to a study of T cells in Graves' hyperthyroidism and ophthalmopathy. The sequence was obtained from a woman under 40 with Graves' ophthalmopathy. Input material: blood. The genes are TRBV28 and TRBJ2-7; TRBD1 matches 7 bases. The DNA for the CDR3 is TGTGCCAGCAGTCCGGACAGGTTCTTTCGCTACGAGCAGTACTTC. This translates into CASSPDRFFRYEQYF.